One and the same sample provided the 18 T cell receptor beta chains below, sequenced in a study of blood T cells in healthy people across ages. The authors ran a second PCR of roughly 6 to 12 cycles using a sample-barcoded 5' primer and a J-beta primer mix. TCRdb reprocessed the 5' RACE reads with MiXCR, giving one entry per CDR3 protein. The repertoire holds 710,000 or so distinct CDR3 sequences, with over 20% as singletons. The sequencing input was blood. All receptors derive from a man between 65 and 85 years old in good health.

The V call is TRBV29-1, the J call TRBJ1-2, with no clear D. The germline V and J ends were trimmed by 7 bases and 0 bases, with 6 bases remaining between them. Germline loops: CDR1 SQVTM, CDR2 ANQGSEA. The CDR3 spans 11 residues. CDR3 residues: CSAEPNYGYTF. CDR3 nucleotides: TGCAGCGCGGAACCTAACTATGGCTACACCTTC. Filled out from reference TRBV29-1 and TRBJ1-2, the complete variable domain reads SAVISQKPSRDICQRGTSLTIQCQVDSQVTMMFWYRQQPGQSLTLIATANQGSEATYESGFVIDKFPISRPNLTFSTLTVSNMSPEDSSIYLCSAEPNYGYTFGSGTRLTVV.

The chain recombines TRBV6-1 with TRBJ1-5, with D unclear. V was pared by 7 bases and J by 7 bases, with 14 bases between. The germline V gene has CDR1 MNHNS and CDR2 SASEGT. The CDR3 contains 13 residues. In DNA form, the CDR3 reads TGTGCCAGCAACCGGTTTCAAGGGCAGCCCCAGCATTTT. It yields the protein CASNRFQGQPQHF.

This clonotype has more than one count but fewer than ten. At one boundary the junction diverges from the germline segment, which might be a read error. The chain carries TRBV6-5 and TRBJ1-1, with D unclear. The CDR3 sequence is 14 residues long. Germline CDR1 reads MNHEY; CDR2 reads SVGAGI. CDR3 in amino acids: CVSSYHPWGTEAFF. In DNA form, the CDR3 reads TGTGTCAGCAGTTACCACCCTTGGGGCACTGAAGCTTTCTTT.

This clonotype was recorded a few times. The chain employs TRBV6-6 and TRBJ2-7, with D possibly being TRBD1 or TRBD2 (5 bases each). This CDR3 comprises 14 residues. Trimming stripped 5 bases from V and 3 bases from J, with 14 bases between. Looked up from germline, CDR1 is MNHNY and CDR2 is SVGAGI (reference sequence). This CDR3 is CASSRRDGHYEQYF. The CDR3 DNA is TGTGCCAGCAGTCGCCGGGACGGCCACTACGAGCAGTACTTC.

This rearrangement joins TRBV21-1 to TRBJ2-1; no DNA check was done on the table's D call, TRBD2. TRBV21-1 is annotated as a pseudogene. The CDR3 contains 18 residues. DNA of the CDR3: TGTGCCAGCAGCAATAGGGGACTAGCGGGGGGCCGGGGCAATGAGCAGTTCTTC. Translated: CASSNRGLAGGRGNEQFF.

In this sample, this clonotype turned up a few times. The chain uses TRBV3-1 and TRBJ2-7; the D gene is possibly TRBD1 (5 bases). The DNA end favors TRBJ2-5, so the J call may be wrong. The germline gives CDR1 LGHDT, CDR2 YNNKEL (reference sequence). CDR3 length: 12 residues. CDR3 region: CASSSGSETQYF. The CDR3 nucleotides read TGTGCCAGCAGCTCAGGGTCGGAGACCCAGTACTTC.

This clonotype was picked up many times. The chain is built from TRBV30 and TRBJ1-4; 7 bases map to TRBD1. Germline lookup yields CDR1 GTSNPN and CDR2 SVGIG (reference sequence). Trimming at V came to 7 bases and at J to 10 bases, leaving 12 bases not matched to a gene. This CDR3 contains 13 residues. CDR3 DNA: TGTGCCTACTTCCAGGGGGTGGATAGAAAACTGTTTTTT. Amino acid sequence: CAYFQGVDRKLFF.

The CDR3 loop is CASSLPGAQETQYF. Written as DNA, the CDR3 is TGTGCCAGCAGCTTACCAGGGGCACAAGAGACCCAGTACTTC. The chain combines TRBV7-2 with TRBJ2-5; the D gene is possibly TRBD1 (6 bases). Germline CDR1 is SGHTA and CDR2 is FQGNSA. V was clipped by 2 bases and J by 2 bases, with 9 bases between them. This CDR3 comprises 14 residues.

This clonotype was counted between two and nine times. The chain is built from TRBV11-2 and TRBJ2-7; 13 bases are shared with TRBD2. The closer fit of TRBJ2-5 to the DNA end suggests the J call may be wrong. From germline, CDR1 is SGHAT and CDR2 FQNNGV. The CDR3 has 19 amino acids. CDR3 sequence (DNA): TGTGCCAGCAGCCGGCCGGGGACTAGCGGGGCCCCATTCCAAGAGACCCAGTACTTC. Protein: CASSRPGTSGAPFQETQYF.

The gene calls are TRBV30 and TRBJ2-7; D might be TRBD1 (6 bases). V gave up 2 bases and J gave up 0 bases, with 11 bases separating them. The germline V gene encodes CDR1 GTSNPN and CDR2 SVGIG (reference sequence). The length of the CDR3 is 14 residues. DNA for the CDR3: TGTGCCTGGAGTAGGGACACGAGCTCCTACGAGCAGTACGTC. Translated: CAWSRDTSSYEQYV.

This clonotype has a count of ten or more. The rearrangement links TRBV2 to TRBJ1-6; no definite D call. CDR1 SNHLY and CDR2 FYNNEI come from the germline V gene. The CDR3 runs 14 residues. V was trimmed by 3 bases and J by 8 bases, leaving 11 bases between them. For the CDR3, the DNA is TGTGCCAGCAGTGAGGAAACGGGGTATTCACCCCTCCACTTT. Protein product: CASSEETGYSPLHF.

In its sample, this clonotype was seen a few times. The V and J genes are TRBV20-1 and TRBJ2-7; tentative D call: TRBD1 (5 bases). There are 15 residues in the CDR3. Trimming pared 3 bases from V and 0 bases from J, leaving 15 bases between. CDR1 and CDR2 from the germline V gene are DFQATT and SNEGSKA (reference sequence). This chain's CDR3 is CSASSEQELSYEQYF. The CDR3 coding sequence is TGCAGTGCTAGCTCCGAACAGGAACTCTCCTACGAGCAGTACTTC.

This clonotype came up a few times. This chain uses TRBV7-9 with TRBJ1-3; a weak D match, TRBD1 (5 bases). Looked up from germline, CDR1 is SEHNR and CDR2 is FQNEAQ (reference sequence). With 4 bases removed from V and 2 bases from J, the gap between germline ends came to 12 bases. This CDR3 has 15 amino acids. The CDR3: CASSSGGEAGNTIYF. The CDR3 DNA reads TGTGCCAGCAGCTCCGGAGGGGAGGCTGGAAACACCATATATTTT.

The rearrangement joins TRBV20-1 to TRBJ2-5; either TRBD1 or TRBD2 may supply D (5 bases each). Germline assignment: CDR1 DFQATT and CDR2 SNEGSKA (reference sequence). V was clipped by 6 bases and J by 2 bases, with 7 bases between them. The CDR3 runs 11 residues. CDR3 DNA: TGCAGTGCAGAGGGGCAAGAGACCCAGTACTTC. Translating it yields CSAEGQETQYF.

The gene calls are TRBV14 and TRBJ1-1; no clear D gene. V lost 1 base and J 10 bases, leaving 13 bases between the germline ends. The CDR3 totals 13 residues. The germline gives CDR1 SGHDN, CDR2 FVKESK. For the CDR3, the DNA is TGTGCCAGCAGCCAAGTGCCGCAGTGTGTAGCTTTCTTT. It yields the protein CASSQVPQCVAFF.

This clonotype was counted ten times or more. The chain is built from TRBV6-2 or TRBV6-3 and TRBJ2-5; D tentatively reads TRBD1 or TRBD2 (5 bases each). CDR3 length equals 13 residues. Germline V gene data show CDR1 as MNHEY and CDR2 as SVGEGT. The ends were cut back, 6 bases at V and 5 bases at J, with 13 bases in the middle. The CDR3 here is CASSYVGVETQYF. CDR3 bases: TGTGCCAGCAGCTACGTGGGGGTTGAGACCCAGTACTTC.

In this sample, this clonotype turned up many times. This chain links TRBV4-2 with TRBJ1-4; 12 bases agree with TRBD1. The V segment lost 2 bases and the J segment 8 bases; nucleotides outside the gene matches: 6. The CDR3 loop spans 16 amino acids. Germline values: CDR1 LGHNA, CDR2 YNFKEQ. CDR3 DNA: TGTGCCAGCAGCCAACGGGGACAGGGGGCAGGAGAAAAACTGTTTTTT. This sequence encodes CASSQRGQGAGEKLFF.

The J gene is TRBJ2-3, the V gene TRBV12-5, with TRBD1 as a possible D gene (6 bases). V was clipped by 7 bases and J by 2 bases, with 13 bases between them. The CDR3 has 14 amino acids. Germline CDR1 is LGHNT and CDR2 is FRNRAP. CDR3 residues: CASAKDRNTDTQYF. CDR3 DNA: TGTGCTAGTGCCAAGGACAGAAACACAGATACGCAGTATTTT.